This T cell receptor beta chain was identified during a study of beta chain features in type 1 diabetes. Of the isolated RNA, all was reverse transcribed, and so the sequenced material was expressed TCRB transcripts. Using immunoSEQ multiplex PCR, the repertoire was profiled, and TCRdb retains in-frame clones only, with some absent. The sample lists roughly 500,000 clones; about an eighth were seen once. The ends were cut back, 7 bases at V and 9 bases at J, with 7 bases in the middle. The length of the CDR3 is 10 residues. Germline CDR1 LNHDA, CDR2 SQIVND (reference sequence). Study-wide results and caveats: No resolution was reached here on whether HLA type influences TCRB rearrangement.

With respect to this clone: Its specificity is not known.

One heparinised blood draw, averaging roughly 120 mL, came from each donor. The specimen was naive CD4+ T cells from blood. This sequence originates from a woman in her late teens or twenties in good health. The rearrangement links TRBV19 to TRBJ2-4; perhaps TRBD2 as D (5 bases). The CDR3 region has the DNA TGTGCCAGTATTGGGAGCATTCAGTACTTC. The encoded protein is CASIGSIQYF.